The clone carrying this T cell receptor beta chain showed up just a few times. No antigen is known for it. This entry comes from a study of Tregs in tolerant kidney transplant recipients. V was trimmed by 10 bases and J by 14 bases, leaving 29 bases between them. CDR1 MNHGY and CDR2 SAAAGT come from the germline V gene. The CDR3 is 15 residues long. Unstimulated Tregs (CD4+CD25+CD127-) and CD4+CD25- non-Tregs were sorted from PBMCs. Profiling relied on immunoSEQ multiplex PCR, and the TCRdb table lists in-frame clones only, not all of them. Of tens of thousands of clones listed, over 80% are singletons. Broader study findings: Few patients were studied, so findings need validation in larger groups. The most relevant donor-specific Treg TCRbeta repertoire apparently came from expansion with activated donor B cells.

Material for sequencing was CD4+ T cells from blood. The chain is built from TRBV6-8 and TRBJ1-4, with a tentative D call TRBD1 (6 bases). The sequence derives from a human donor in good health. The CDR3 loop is CATTRAPRKGGLLFF. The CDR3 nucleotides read TGTGCCACCACTCGGGCCCCCCGAAAGGGGGGTTTGCTGTTTTTT.